The 22 T cell receptor beta chains listed next were all sequenced from one sample in a study of blood T cells in healthy people across ages. With a J-beta primer mix and a sample-barcoded 5' primer, a second PCR ran about 7 to 11 cycles. From the 5' RACE reads, TCRdb called clonotypes with MiXCR, one entry per CDR3 protein. The sample yields around 1,700,000 distinct CDR3 sequences, 28% seen once. The sequencing input was blood. The receptors stem from a woman in her twenties or thirties in good health.

In this sample, this clonotype turned up once. CDR3 protein: CASSYKRLAGGNEQYF. The DNA of the CDR3 is TGTGCCAGCAGTTACAAAAGACTAGCGGGAGGTAATGAGCAGTACTTC. The rearrangement links TRBV6-5 to TRBJ2-5, with 13 bases identical to TRBD2. The V and J ends lost 2 bases and 11 bases, in that order; junction bases with no gene match: 11. Per the germline V gene, CDR1 is MNHEY and CDR2 is SVGAGI. The CDR3 spans 16 residues.

The gene calls are TRBV4-2 and TRBJ2-2; 10 bases match TRBD2. CDR3 length equals 16 residues. In germline, CDR1 is LGHNA, CDR2 YNFKEQ. The V gene end was trimmed by 0 bases and the J gene end by 6 bases; junction bases not matched to a gene: 4. CDR3 sequence reads: CASSQEQRGGSGELFF. In DNA, the CDR3 is TGTGCCAGCAGCCAAGAGCAGCGGGGGGGATCCGGGGAGCTGTTTTTT.

Only a few counts were recorded for this clonotype. This chain's CDR3 is CASSLDPGLTVETQYF. Written as DNA, the CDR3 is TGCGCCAGCAGCTTGGATCCTGGACTAACCGTAGAGACCCAGTACTTC. V gene TRBV5-1 combines with J gene TRBJ2-5, with D possibly TRBD2 on 6 matching bases. V lost 0 bases and J 4 bases, leaving 16 bases between the germline ends. Germline V gene data show CDR1 as SGHRS and CDR2 as YFSETQ. The CDR3 consists of 16 residues.

A word on this clonotype: Since no conserved phenylalanine or tryptophan closes the CDR3, a read error is the likely cause. The chain carries TRBV9 and TRBJ2-1; D is ambiguous. Germline V gene sequence: CDR1 SGDLS, CDR2 YYNGEE. This CDR3 comprises 14 residues. The CDR3 spells CDSSVDSQRNEQFL. The CDR3 DNA reads as TGTGACAGCAGCGTCGATAGTCAGCGCAATGAGCAGTTCTTG.

This clonotype was counted many times. V and J are TRBV5-1 and TRBJ1-2, with D hard to call. The CDR3 length is 13 residues. V was pared by 4 bases and J by 0 bases, with 7 bases between. Per the germline V gene, CDR1 is SGHRS and CDR2 is YFSETQ. CDR3 nucleotides: TGCGCCAGCAGCCGGGAGTCTAACTATGGCTACACCTTC. Protein product: CASSRESNYGYTF.

This rearrangement joins TRBV7-2 to TRBJ2-2; 12 nucleotides align to TRBD2. CDR3 length equals 16 residues. V lost 4 bases and J lost 4; bases outside the gene matches: 4. Per germline, CDR1 SGHTA and CDR2 FQGNSA. The CDR3 bases are TGTGCCAGCAGCTGGACTAGCGGGGAGAGCACCGGGGAGCTGTTTTTT. Amino acids: CASSWTSGESTGELFF. Full variable domain (missing parts from reference TRBV7-2 and TRBJ2-2): GAGVSQSPSNKVTEKGKDVELRCDPISGHTALYWYRQSLGQGLEFLIYFQGNSAPDKSGLPSDRFSAERTGGSVSTLTIQRTQQEDSAVYLCASSWTSGESTGELFFGEGSRLTVL.

J is TRBJ1-6 and V is TRBV15; D remains unclear. This CDR3 region has 14 residues. Trimming shortened V by 5 bases and J by 5 bases, and 10 bases separated the two germline ends. The germline V gene encodes CDR1 LNHNV and CDR2 YYDKDF (reference sequence). For the CDR3, the DNA is TGTGCCACCAGCCCCCGGACTGATAATTCACCCCTCCACTTT. Translated: CATSPRTDNSPLHF.

This clonotype was counted ten times or more. The genes are TRBV3-1 and TRBJ2-1; D is ambiguous. The CDR3 is 11 residues long. V lost 0 bases and J 9 bases, leaving 3 bases between the germline ends. Looked up from germline, CDR1 is LGHDT and CDR2 is YNNKEL (reference sequence). The CDR3 sequence: CASSQDGEQFF. CDR3 in DNA: TGTGCCAGCAGCCAAGATGGTGAGCAGTTCTTC.

A few counts support this clonotype. The chain uses TRBV12-3 or TRBV12-4 and TRBJ2-7, with 8 bases lining up with TRBD1. V was clipped by 6 bases and J by 2 bases; unmatched bases: 6. The CDR3 has 14 amino acids. For the CDR3, the DNA is TGTGCCAGCAGAAATCAGGGGGCTCCCTACGAGCAGTACTTC. Encoded protein: CASRNQGAPYEQYF.

This clonotype was observed a handful of times. The chain has TRBV9 and TRBJ2-3; D is perhaps TRBD2 (5 bases). The CDR3 length is 16 residues. Germline V gene data show CDR1 as SGDLS and CDR2 as YYNGEE. V was pared by 2 bases and J by 1 base, with 14 bases between. In DNA form, the CDR3 reads TGTGCCAGCAGCGTTCTAGGAGGCCGTGGCACAGATACGCAGTATTTT. Amino acid sequence: CASSVLGGRGTDTQYF.

This clonotype was counted a few times. The gene calls are TRBV7-3 and TRBJ1-2, with 10 bases fitting TRBD1. J lost 6 bases, V lost 6 bases, and 7 bases had no gene match. The CDR3 consists of 14 residues. CDR1 and CDR2 from the germline V gene are SGHTA and FQGTGA. The CDR3 region has the DNA TGTGCCAGCAGTCAAGACAGGGGGCGGGATGGCTACACCTTC. Residues: CASSQDRGRDGYTF. Full variable domain (outside the CDR3, taken from reference TRBV7-3 and TRBJ1-2): GAGVSQTPSNKVTEKGKYVELRCDPISGHTALYWYRQSLGQGPEFLIYFQGTGAADDSGLPNDRFFAVRPEGSVSTLKIQRTERGDSAVYLCASSQDRGRDGYTFGSGTRLTVV.

This clonotype was detected once. Given a much more abundant clone one base away, this may be a read error. V usage is TRBV7-2 and J usage is TRBJ2-5; D unresolved. Germline CDR1 SGHTA, CDR2 FQGNSA. The CDR3 has 15 residues. The CDR3 reads CASRLGRLPQETQYF. The CDR3 coding sequence is TGTGCCAGCCGCTTAGGTCGACTGCCTCAAGAGACCCAGTACTTC.

This clonotype appeared many times. V and J are TRBV12-3 or TRBV12-4 and TRBJ2-7; 8 bases fit TRBD2. This CDR3 spans 13 amino acids. Trimming took 5 bases from V and 5 from J; bases not matched to a gene: 5. CDR3 sequence (DNA): TGTGCCAGCAGTCCTGCCGGGAGGGACGAGCAGTACTTC. Protein product: CASSPAGRDEQYF.

This clonotype showed up just a few times. The chain is built from TRBV5-6 and TRBJ2-1; D gene uncertain. This CDR3 contains 15 residues. Trimming cost V 0 bases and J 6 bases, with 13 bases left between them. Per germline, CDR1 SGHDT and CDR2 YYEEEE. Written as DNA, the CDR3 is TGTGCCAGCAGCTTGGGGCTAGTAAATCCCAATGAGCAGTTCTTC. This gives the protein CASSLGLVNPNEQFF.

This rearrangement joins TRBV11-2 to TRBJ2-3, with 7 bases lining up with TRBD1. Germline assignment: CDR1 SGHAT and CDR2 FQNNGV. The junction had 9 bases not matched to a gene; V was cut back by 5 bases and J by 1 base. The CDR3 totals 16 residues. In nucleotides, the CDR3 is TGTGCCAGCAGCACAGGGCGGACAGGAGGCACAGATACGCAGTATTTT. It is translated as CASSTGRTGGTDTQYF. Supplemented by reference TRBV11-2 and TRBJ2-3, the full variable domain reads EAGVAQSPRYKIIEKRQSVAFWCNPISGHATLYWYQQILGQGPKLLIQFQNNGVVDDSQLPKDRFSAERLKGVDSTLKIQPAKLEDSAVYLCASSTGRTGGTDTQYFGPGTRLTVL.

In this sample, this clonotype turned up many times. V and J are TRBV20-1 and TRBJ2-7; D call uncertain. This CDR3 comprises 10 residues. Germline V CDR1 and CDR2: DFQATT, SNEGSKA (reference sequence). V was shortened by 5 bases and J by 5 bases, with 7 bases between the two germline ends. CDR3 in DNA: TGCAGTGCTTCAGGAGACGAGCAGTACTTC. Protein: CSASGDEQYF.

There are many counts of this clonotype. V is TRBV4-3 and J is TRBJ2-5; D gene unclear. V was cut by 0 bases and J by 5 bases, with 13 bases left in between. Germline V CDR1 and CDR2: LGHNA, YSLEER. The CDR3 is 15 amino acids. The CDR3 protein is CASSQDPGAGETQYF. The CDR3 coding sequence is TGCGCCAGCAGCCAAGATCCAGGCGCTGGGGAGACCCAGTACTTC.

This clonotype was seen ten or more times. The V call is TRBV6-4, the J call TRBJ2-1; 11 bases match TRBD2. Germline trimming cut 7 bases from V and 1 base from J; bases unmatched to any gene: 3. Germline CDR1 MRHNA, CDR2 SNTAGT. The CDR3 has 15 residues. CDR3 DNA sequence: TGTGCCAGCACCCCTAGCGGGGGGTCCTACAATGAGCAGTTCTTC. This codes for CASTPSGGSYNEQFF.

Notes on this clonotype: One junction end disagrees with the germline gene, perhaps due to a read error. The chain uses TRBV27 and TRBJ1-5, with D uncertain. Germline-derived CDR1 and CDR2 are MNHEY and SMNVEV (reference sequence). The length of the CDR3 is 13 residues. Here the CDR3 DNA reads TGTGCCAGCAGCTCGACGGGAAATCAGTCCCAGCATTTT. The encoded protein is CASSSTGNQSQHF.

The V gene is TRBV5-5, the J gene TRBJ2-3; D remains ambiguous. V lost 6 bases and J lost 2, with 7 bases in between. Germline lookup yields CDR1 SGHKS and CDR2 YYEKEE (reference sequence). This CDR3 comprises 12 residues. As DNA, the CDR3 is TGTGCCAGCAAGCTGGCCACAGATACGCAGTATTTT. Translation gives CASKLATDTQYF. Complete variable domain (other parts from reference TRBV5-5 and TRBJ2-3): DAGVTQSPTHLIKTRGQQVTLRCSPISGHKSVSWYQQVLGQGPQFIFQYYEKEERGRGNFPDRFSARQFPNYSSELNVNALLLGDSALYLCASKLATDTQYFGPGTRLTVL.

This clonotype came up many times. The chain combines TRBV24-1 with TRBJ2-1; a weak D match, TRBD1 (7 bases). The CDR3 runs 15 residues. V lost 0 bases, J lost 7 bases, and 12 bases lay in between. Per germline, CDR1 KGHDR and CDR2 SFDVKD. CDR3 in DNA: TGTGCCACCAGTGATTTGGGGGCAGGGGGGAATGAGCAGTTCTTC. This gives the protein CATSDLGAGGNEQFF.

As to this clonotype: Sequence at one end of the junction differs from germline and may be a read error. The chain links TRBV24-1 to TRBJ2-2; D possibly corresponds to TRBD2 (5 bases). The V gene's germline CDR1 is KGHDR and CDR2 SFDVKD. The CDR3 covers 13 residues. The CDR3 spells CATGQAPTGERFF. CDR3 coding DNA: TGTGCCACCGGGCAGGCCCCGACCGGGGAGCGGTTTTTT.